Following are 15 T cell receptor beta chains from one sample sequenced in a study of radiotherapy plus CTLA-4 blockade in lung cancer. Clones were read by immunoSEQ multiplex PCR, and TCRdb kept only the in-frame ones, dropping some. The sample lists tens of thousands of clones, around 80% seen once, with around 3.2% in the top ten. Specimen: peripheral blood, collected from a patient treated with radiotherapy plus ipilimumab. The receptors originated from a human donor with non-small cell lung cancer who had a partial response to radiotherapy plus ipilimumab.

This clone appeared a few times. The genes are TRBV7-9 and TRBJ1-2; 9 bases are a match to TRBD1. The germline V gene has CDR1 SEHNR and CDR2 FQNEAQ (reference sequence). The CDR3 runs 14 residues. V lost 5 bases, J lost 6 bases, and 7 bases stayed unmatched. The CDR3 sequence: CASSLWTGEDGYTF. In DNA, the CDR3 is TGTGCCAGCAGCCTGTGGACAGGGGAAGATGGCTACACCTTC.

Only a few counts were recorded for this clone. The rearrangement uses TRBV7-6 and TRBJ2-3; 9 positions agree with TRBD2. CDR3 size: 16 residues. The trim removed 1 base at V and 2 bases at J, leaving 4 bases unmatched. Germline assignment: CDR1 SGHVS and CDR2 FNYEAQ. The CDR3 DNA reads TGTGCCAGCAGCTTAGGGGCGGGAGGGGACACAGATACGCAGTATTTT. It is translated as CASSLGAGGDTDTQYF.

This rearrangement joins TRBV28 to TRBJ2-7; TRBD2 agrees at 9 bases. The CDR3 totals 16 residues. Germline values: CDR1 MDHEN, CDR2 SYDVKM. The V segment lost 3 bases and the J segment 4 bases; nucleotides outside the gene matches: 10. The CDR3 sequence is CASSLGGSGGLYEQYF. The CDR3 DNA follows: TGTGCCAGCAGTTTGGGGGGGAGCGGGGGGTTATACGAGCAGTACTTC.

The chain joins TRBV9 to TRBJ2-3; a weak D match, TRBD1 (5 bases). Germline values: CDR1 SGDLS, CDR2 YYNGEE. V lost 0 bases and J 1 base, leaving 12 bases between the germline ends. This CDR3 has 16 residues. CDR3 sequence reads: CASSVGVRGGTDTQYF. CDR3 bases: TGTGCCAGCAGCGTAGGGGTAAGGGGCGGCACAGATACGCAGTATTTT.

The chain couples TRBV29-1 to TRBJ2-3; 13 nucleotides line up with TRBD2. The trim removed 5 bases at V and 1 base at J, leaving 6 bases unmatched. Germline CDR1 and CDR2: SQVTM and ANQGSEA. The CDR3 runs 16 residues. CDR3 nucleotides: TGCAGCGTTAAGCGCGGACTAGCGGGGGGCACAGATACGCAGTATTTT. Its protein is CSVKRGLAGGTDTQYF.

Only one count was recorded for this clone. This sequence joins TRBV4-2 and TRBJ2-1; D may be TRBD2 (6 bases). The CDR3 contains 15 residues. CDR1 is LGHNA, CDR2 YNFKEQ, per germline. Trimming cost V 2 bases and J 6 bases, with 14 bases left between them. CDR3 coding DNA: TGTGCCAGCAGCCAACCCGGGAGCGGAGGCAATGAGCAGTTCTTC. Translated: CASSQPGSGGNEQFF.

This clone was detected once. J is TRBJ2-3 and V is TRBV14; D is unresolved. This CDR3 is 15 amino acids long. V shed 2 bases and J shed 1 base, with 10 bases lying between them. Germline loops: CDR1 SGHDN, CDR2 FVKESK. The CDR3 sequence: CASSQRRSGTDTQYF. The CDR3 DNA is TGTGCCAGCAGCCAACGGAGATCAGGCACAGATACGCAGTATTTT. The full variable domain, completed using reference TRBV14 and TRBJ2-3, is EAGVTQFPSHSVIEKGQTVTLRCDPISGHDNLYWYRRVMGKEIKFLLHFVKESKQDESGMPNNRFLAERTGGTYSTLKVQPAELEDSGVYFCASSQRRSGTDTQYFGPGTRLTVL.

The chain has TRBV9 and TRBJ2-3, with D perhaps matching TRBD1 (5 bases). The ends were cut back, 3 bases at V and 3 bases at J, with 14 bases in the middle. CDR3 length: 15 amino acids. Germline V gene sequence: CDR1 SGDLS, CDR2 YYNGEE. The chain's CDR3 is CASSGGTLPTDTQYF. Here the CDR3 DNA reads TGTGCCAGCAGCGGGGGCACCCTACCGACAGATACGCAGTATTTT.

V is TRBV7-8 and J is TRBJ2-7; D gene unclear. CDR3 length: 13 amino acids. The germline V and J ends were trimmed by 2 bases and 0 bases, with 5 bases remaining between them. Germline V gives CDR1 SGHVS, CDR2 FQNEAQ. CDR3 nucleotide sequence: TGTGCCAGCAGCTTATCGGGCTCCTACGAGCAGTACTTC. This gives the protein CASSLSGSYEQYF.

This CDR3 is CASRTGGAHNEQFF. The CDR3 region has the DNA TGTGCCAGTAGAACAGGGGGCGCCCACAATGAGCAGTTCTTC. V usage is TRBV19 and J usage is TRBJ2-1; 9 nucleotides agree with TRBD1. V lost 6 bases and J lost 5; bases outside the gene matches: 5. This CDR3 has 14 residues. Germline loops: CDR1 LNHDA, CDR2 SQIVND (reference sequence).

Only one count was recorded for this clone. This sequence joins TRBV4-1 and TRBJ1-1; D uncertain. Trimming removed 8 bases from V and 0 bases from J, with 10 bases in between. This CDR3 region has 13 residues. Germline CDR1 and CDR2: MGHRA and YSYEKL. The CDR3 here is CASLSGVNTEAFF. CDR3 nucleotides: TGCGCCAGCCTGTCCGGGGTGAACACTGAAGCTTTCTTT.

This chain uses TRBV7-9 with TRBJ2-5; 7 bases fit TRBD1. Germline CDR1 and CDR2: SEHNR and FQNEAQ (reference sequence). Trimming at V came to 7 bases and at J to 4 bases, leaving 9 bases not matched to a gene. The CDR3 runs to 14 residues. CDR3 DNA sequence: TGTGCCAGCATGACAGGGCGTTATGGAGAGACCCAGTACTTC. The encoded protein is CASMTGRYGETQYF. Filled out from reference TRBV7-9 and TRBJ2-5, the complete variable domain reads DTGVSQNPRHKITKRGQNVTFRCDPISEHNRLYWYRQTLGQGPEFLTYFQNEAQLEKSRLLSDRFSAERPKGSFSTLEIQRTEQGDSAMYLCASMTGRYGETQYFGPGTRLLVL.

This CDR3 is CASRQPTGSYEQYF. Here the CDR3 DNA reads TGTGCCAGCAGGCAACCGACAGGAAGCTACGAGCAGTACTTC. The chain is built from TRBV6-1 and TRBJ2-7; a weak D match, TRBD1 (6 bases). Germline CDR1 reads MNHNS; CDR2 reads SASEGT. Trimming took 6 bases from V and 3 from J, leaving 15 bases between them. This CDR3 region has 14 residues.

In this sample, this clone turned up a few times. Written as DNA, the CDR3 is TGCGCCAGCAGCTTGGGCAGGGCAGGTGAAAGTGGCTACACCTTC. This sequence encodes CASSLGRAGESGYTF. V gene TRBV5-1 combines with J gene TRBJ1-2, with D possibly TRBD1 on 5 matching bases. CDR3 length equals 15 residues. Germline loops: CDR1 SGHRS, CDR2 YFSETQ. V dropped 0 bases and J dropped 7 bases, with 16 bases sitting between them.

This chain links TRBV10-3 with TRBJ2-7; 11 positions agree with TRBD1. Germline lookup yields CDR1 ENHRY and CDR2 SYGVKD. The J segment lost 3 bases and the V segment lost 8 bases, leaving 3 bases of the junction unmatched. This CDR3 region has 13 residues. The CDR3 coding sequence is TGTGCCATCTGGACAGGGGGCAGCTACGAGCAGTACTTC. Translated: CAIWTGGSYEQYF.